Listed below are T cell receptor beta chains from one sample, sequenced in a study of T cell responses to AZD1222 COVID-19 vaccine. Assay: immunoSEQ multiplex PCR; the TCRdb copy retains only in-frame clones and omits some. The table lists 250,000 to 300,000 clones, 90% to 95% of them singletons, with around 0.58% in the top ten. The specimen comprised peripheral blood, sampled 28 days after the second AZD1222 dose. These receptors were obtained from an adult who received the AZD1222 COVID-19 vaccine. Both conserved end residues are trimmed from each CDR3. Rows may omit the clone size; those that give it use once, few, many or a size class.

clone_size: -
v_call: TRBV24-1
cdr3_aa: ATTCVKSRSSYNEQF

clone_size: -
v_call: TRBV6-5
cdr3_aa: ASSYPRGTGIGYT

clone_size: -
v_call: TRBV7-3
cdr3_aa: ASSMTVNTEAF

clone_size: -
v_call: TRBV12-3/TRBV12-4
cdr3_aa: ASSLALYSPLH

clone_size: once
v_call: TRBV11-2
cdr3_aa: ASSPQDNRGMTGELF

clone_size: once
v_call: TRBV6-5
cdr3_aa: ASTMGLAMGEQF

clone_size: once
v_call: TRBV18
cdr3_aa: ASSPPSRVGEQY

clone_size: -
v_call: TRBV28
cdr3_aa: ASSLGTHRGEQY

clone_size: -
v_call: TRBV4-3
cdr3_aa: ASSQGGRLGGYT

clone_size: once
v_call: TRBV10-3
cdr3_aa: AIGGRMNTEAF

clone_size: -
v_call: TRBV27
cdr3_aa: ASSFHSRNTEAF

clone_size: -
v_call: TRBV28
cdr3_aa: ASSLVAATDTQY

clone_size: -
v_call: TRBV28
cdr3_aa: ASFSLGTGSEKLF

clone_size: -
v_call: TRBV9
cdr3_aa: ASSVTSIHNEQF